The 8 T cell receptor beta chains given below trace back to one sample, sequenced in a study of shared clonotypes between healthy human individuals (dated by TCRdb to 2020 to 2022). Receptor amplification or capture employed the immunoSEQ multiplex PCR assay. TCRdb retrieved this table from immuneACCESS and kept in-frame rearrangements only. Not all clones are present; in checked studies, unresolved V genes account for under half, and no reason is known for the remainder. The sample includes approximately 980,000 clones, with approximately 80% observed a single time. Clones ranked in the top ten supply about 1.5% of the sample. Sequences were obtained from memory CD4+ T cells sorted from blood. The cell subset or site label on this specimen signifies: CD45RA-negative fraction. Source of these receptors: a man aged 18-30 years in good health.

This rearrangement joins TRBV10-3 to TRBJ1-6, with 8 bases that match TRBD1. V trimming: 7 bases; J trimming: 10 bases; junction bases outside the gene matches: 9. This CDR3 has 14 amino acids. Germline V gene sequence: CDR1 ENHRY, CDR2 SYGVKD. CDR3 coding DNA: TGTGCCATCAAGTCTAACCAGGGGGCCTCACCCCTCCACTTT. Translation gives CAIKSNQGASPLHF.

The chain employs TRBV4-1 and TRBJ2-5; no clear D. Germline V CDR1 and CDR2: MGHRA, YSYEKL. The CDR3 contains 13 residues. V dropped 1 base and J dropped 4 bases, with 7 bases sitting between them. The chain's CDR3 is CASSQVVGETQYF. The CDR3, as DNA: TGCGCCAGCAGCCAAGTTGTAGGAGAGACCCAGTACTTC.

This chain connects TRBV7-2 to TRBJ2-1; D remains unclear. The CDR3 has 15 residues. CDR1 is SGHTA, CDR2 FQGNSA, per germline. The V end was cut by 1 base, the J end by 6 bases, with 13 bases between. The CDR3 loop reads CASSLGSPGFNEQFF. As DNA, the CDR3 is TGTGCCAGCAGCTTAGGGTCACCAGGTTTCAATGAGCAGTTCTTC.

In the case of this clone: At the DNA level, this CDR3 is encoded by other sequences in the same sample as well. The V gene is TRBV30, the J gene TRBJ2-7; 7 nucleotides match TRBD2. The CDR3 is made up of 15 amino acids. The V gene's germline CDR1 is GTSNPN and CDR2 SVGIG (reference sequence). Trimming removed 0 bases from V and 3 bases from J; junction bases left unmatched: 8. CDR3 region: CAWSVKGGVGYEQYF. CDR3 bases: TGTGCCTGGAGTGTAAAGGGAGGGGTCGGCTACGAGCAGTACTTC.

The chain recombines TRBV2 with TRBJ1-5, with 10 bases lining up with TRBD1. CDR1 and CDR2 from the germline V gene are SNHLY and FYNNEI. This CDR3 comprises 15 residues. V gave up 5 bases and J gave up 3 bases; unmatched junction bases: 4. Here the CDR3 reads CASSPGQGPNQPQHF. For the CDR3, the DNA is TGTGCCAGCAGTCCGGGACAGGGGCCCAATCAGCCCCAGCATTTT.

This chain joins TRBV30 and TRBJ1-5, with TRBD1 matching over 9 bases. The CDR3 has 14 residues. Germline trimming cut 2 bases from V and 6 bases from J; bases unmatched to any gene: 5. Germline loops: CDR1 GTSNPN, CDR2 SVGIG (reference sequence). The CDR3: CAWSRQGGSQPQHF. Written as DNA, the CDR3 is TGTGCCTGGAGTAGACAGGGGGGGAGTCAGCCCCAGCATTTT.

This chain connects TRBV15 to TRBJ1-1; TRBD1 matches at 7 bases. J lost 0 bases, V lost 3 bases, and 4 bases had no gene match. The CDR3 sequence is 15 residues long. Per germline, CDR1 LNHNV and CDR2 YYDKDF (reference sequence). The CDR3 nucleotides are TGTGCCACCAGCAGTAGACAGGGCATGAACACTGAAGCTTTCTTT. This encodes CATSSRQGMNTEAFF.

The chain employs TRBV30 and TRBJ2-3; D is uncertain. The CDR3 loop spans 15 amino acids. Deletions cut 2 bases from V and 4 bases from J, with 16 bases between. CDR1 GTSNPN and CDR2 SVGIG come from the germline V gene (reference sequence). The CDR3 coding sequence is TGTGCCTGGAGTCCGCGAAGGTCGGTCCCAGATACGCAGTATTTT. It yields the protein CAWSPRRSVPDTQYF.